The TCR beta chain under discussion was sequenced for a study of response to subunit inactivated influenza vaccine. Notes on the study in general: Few additional T cells are recruited per seasonal influenza vaccination, authors suggested.

TCRdb ran MiXCR on the RT-PCR reads and lists one entry per CDR3 protein. Of approximately 290,000 distinct CDR3 sequences in the sample, roughly 22% were seen once. CDR3 length: 14 residues. The ends were cut back, 2 bases at V and 5 bases at J, with 13 bases in the middle. CDR1 is MDHEN and CDR2 is SYDVKM in the germline V gene. This clonotype appeared a few times. Its antigen is as yet unknown. The sequence derives from a man between 50 and 75 years old who received an inactivated influenza vaccine. The specimen was PBMCs from blood, collected 21 months after vaccination. The V and J genes are TRBV28 and TRBJ2-7; D may be TRBD1 (5 bases). The CDR3: CASSLPDRAHEQYF. The CDR3 bases are TGTGCCAGCAGTTTACCAGACAGAGCCCACGAGCAGTACTTC. Looking up the rest from reference TRBV28 and TRBJ2-7 gives the full variable domain: DVKVTQSSRYLVKRTGEKVFLECVQDMDHENMFWYRQDPGLGLRLIYFSYDVKMKEKGDIPEGYSVSREKKERFSLILESASTNQTSMYLCASSLPDRAHEQYFGPGTRLTVT.